Listed below are T cell receptor beta chains from one sample, sequenced in a study of shared clonotypes between healthy human individuals. Clones were read by immunoSEQ multiplex PCR, and TCRdb kept only the in-frame ones, dropping some. The table shows 2,500,000 or so clones, with 80% to 95% occurring only once. Input material: naive CD4+ T cells from PBMCs. These receptors originate from a man between 18 and 35 years old in good health. Some clones in this sample may be carry-over from other donors' samples. The CDR3 runs from the conserved cysteine through the conserved F or W.

V	J	CDR3
TRBV6-1	TRBJ2-7	CASSRDRPYEQYF
TRBV29-1	TRBJ2-5	CSVVRGLQETQYF
TRBV27	TRBJ1-3	CASSQRLGGEGNTIYF
TRBV5-1	TRBJ2-3	CASRPTQGSRTDTQYF
TRBV7-9	TRBJ2-3	CASRVGTSGSADTQYF
TRBV6-1	TRBJ2-3	CASSGYLTDTQYF
TRBV5-1	TRBJ2-7	CASSLGPGVFTYEQYF
TRBV5-6	TRBJ2-6	CASSLGVGVPGANVLTF
TRBV14	TRBJ2-7	CASSLGLAGFYEQYF
TRBV19	TRBJ1-1	CASSQEGAAEAFF
TRBV18	TRBJ2-7	CASSPLTGHEQYF
TRBV18	TRBJ1-1	CASSDPLGQAFF
TRBV2	TRBJ2-2	CASSGSGGTGELFF
TRBV28	TRBJ1-1	CATSRDRLNTEAFF
TRBV19	TRBJ2-3	CASSIGGRSDTQYF
TRBV7-9	TRBJ1-1	CASSRQKNTEAFF
TRBV7-3	TRBJ2-1	CASSLGRVSYNEQFF
TRBV19	TRBJ2-5	CASSISSETQYF
TRBV25-1	TRBJ1-1	CASSERASDRANTEAFF
TRBV18	TRBJ2-7	CASSPFTPTGGVYEQYF
TRBV6-6	TRBJ1-1	CASSYSRGTANTEAFF
TRBV19	TRBJ1-4	CASSGGQGAARNEKLFF
TRBV18	TRBJ2-1	CASSLSSGRPPNEQFF
TRBV15	TRBJ1-4	CATSRDRQGLNEKLFF
TRBV19	TRBJ2-7	CASSTHSRDAYEQYF
TRBV4-3	TRBJ2-7	CASSQTTRGTYEQYF
TRBV18	TRBJ2-1	CASSLSKGSYNEQFF
TRBV9	TRBJ1-3	CASSVGSFQALSGNTIYF
TRBV30	TRBJ2-5	CAWSPTRWGRGETQYF
TRBV7-8	TRBJ2-1	CASSLGGRSGNEQFF
TRBV18	TRBJ2-5	CASSPQNEQGGRETQYF
TRBV14	TRBJ2-3	CASSQARSGRAKDTQYF